A selection of T cell receptor beta chains follows, all from one sample in a study of siplizumab effects on memory and regulatory T cells. The protocol was immunoSEQ multiplex PCR, while the TCRdb copy is restricted to in-frame clones and leaves out a portion. The sample consists of fewer than 70,000 clones, over 80% of them appearing once. The sequenced sample was Tregs sorted from blood. Receptors originate from a human donor in good health. Each CDR3 is given with its conserved first and last residue. The order of the fields is clone size, J gene, D gene, CDR3 length, V gene, CDR3 DNA, CDR3 protein. The D gene is left open where the match is weak. For some rows the clone size is stated as once, few or many, or as a class when expanded; others skip it.

- | TRBJ2-7 | - | 12 | TRBV11-3 | TGTGCCAGCAGCACCGAGGCGGCCGAGCAGTACTTC | CASSTEAAEQYF
- | TRBJ1-5 | - | 18 | TRBV19 | TGTGCCAGTAGTATTCTCTTCGGTGGATCCTCTAGCAATCAGCCCCAGCATTTT | CASSILFGGSSSNQPQHF
once | TRBJ2-1 | TRBD2 | 17 | TRBV11-3 | TGTGCCAGCAGCTTAAGGACTAGCGGCCAGGTCTACAATGAGCAGTTCTTC | CASSLRTSGQVYNEQFF
- | TRBJ2-5 | - | 12 | TRBV7-9 | TGTGCCAGCAGCTTAGGACTAAGGACCCAGTACTTC | CASSLGLRTQYF
- | TRBJ2-7 | - | 16 | TRBV28 | TGTGCCAGCAGTGTACAGGGTTCCCCCTGGAGCCACGAGCAGTACTTC | CASSVQGSPWSHEQYF
once | TRBJ2-7 | TRBD2 | 15 | TRBV5-4 | TGTGCCAGCAGCTCAAGCGGGAGGATCTCCTACGAGCAGTACTTC | CASSSSGRISYEQYF
few | TRBJ1-4 | - | 17 | TRBV7-2 | TGTGCCAGCAGCTTAGCCGACACAGGGTATGGTAATGAAAAACTGTTTTTT | CASSLADTGYGNEKLFF
few | TRBJ2-7 | - | 16 | TRBV5-1 | TGCGCCAGCAGCTTTCTCACCACACAGGTCCCTCAAGAGCAGTACTTC | CASSFLTTQVPQEQYF
- | TRBJ2-7 | - | 14 | TRBV6-6 | TGTGCCAGCAGACCGGTCATGAACCACTACGAGCAGTACTTC | CASRPVMNHYEQYF
- | TRBJ1-1 | - | 17 | TRBV2 | TGTGCCAGCAGTGAAGACAGGGTTTGGTGGAAGAACACTGAAGCTTTCTTT | CASSEDRVWWKNTEAFF
- | TRBJ2-3 | - | 11 | TRBV7-9 | TGTGCCAGCACCCAGAGAGATACGCAGTATTTT | CASTQRDTQYF
once | TRBJ2-5 | TRBD1 | 14 | TRBV11-2 | TGTGCCAGCAGCTTTAGGACAGGTTGGGAGACCCAGTACTTC | CASSFRTGWETQYF
- | TRBJ2-5 | - | 13 | TRBV18 | TGTGCCAGCTCACCCCTTAATTTCGAGACCCAGTACTTC | CASSPLNFETQYF
- | TRBJ1-5 | - | 13 | TRBV18 | TGTGCCAGCTCAGCGGGAGGACGGCAGCCCCAGCATTTT | CASSAGGRQPQHF
- | TRBJ1-1 | - | 12 | TRBV11-1 | TGTGCCAGCAGCCCAGGTAACACTGAAGCTTTCTTT | CASSPGNTEAFF
few | TRBJ2-2 | TRBD2 | 16 | TRBV7-9 | TGTGCCAGCAGCTTAGCTATGGCGGGAGCCTCCGGGGAGCTGTTTTTT | CASSLAMAGASGELFF
- | TRBJ1-3 | - | 16 | TRBV5-6 | TGTGCCAGCAGCTTAATGGGGGCAGTGAATATAAACACCATATATTTT | CASSLMGAVNINTIYF
- | TRBJ1-1 | - | 13 | TRBV7-6 | TGTGCCAGCAGCTTTATAGAGAACACTGAAGCTTTCTTT | CASSFIENTEAFF
- | TRBJ2-1 | - | 12 | TRBV11-2 | TGTGCCAGCAGCTTGAACCACAATGAGCAGTTCTTC | CASSLNHNEQFF
- | TRBJ1-2 | TRBD1 | 12 | TRBV6-5 | TGTGCCAGCAGCCGGACAGGAGGTGGCTACACCTTC | CASSRTGGGYTF
once | TRBJ2-1 | - | 12 | TRBV5-1 | TGCGCCAGCAGCCTGGCCGGGAATGAGCAGTTCTTC | CASSLAGNEQFF
few | TRBJ2-4 | - | 16 | TRBV7-8 | TGTGCCAGCAGCTACAGGGCGGGAGTTGACAAAAACATTCAGTACTTC | CASSYRAGVDKNIQYF
once | TRBJ1-2 | TRBD1 | 12 | TRBV29-1 | TGCAGCGTCGGGACAGGGGGTAGTGGCTACACCTTC | CSVGTGGSGYTF
- | TRBJ1-1 | TRBD1 | 16 | TRBV4-1 | TGCGCCAGCAGCCAAGCCGGGACAGGGGGAAACACTGAAGCTTTCTTT | CASSQAGTGGNTEAFF
- | TRBJ1-2 | TRBD1 | 14 | TRBV2 | TGTGCCAGCAGAGGGGGACAGGGAGGCTATGGCTACACCTTC | CASRGGQGGYGYTF
- | TRBJ2-5 | - | 14 | TRBV19 | TGTGCCAGTAGCCAGGGACAAAGTCAAGAGACCCAGTACTTC | CASSQGQSQETQYF
- | TRBJ1-2 | - | 16 | TRBV4-2 | TGTGCCAGCAGCCAAGTAGGGTCAGACACTAACTATGGCTACACCTTC | CASSQVGSDTNYGYTF
once | TRBJ2-3 | TRBD2 | 14 | TRBV29-1 | TGCAGCATGGTAAGACTAGCGGTCACAGATACGCAGTATTTT | CSMVRLAVTDTQYF
once | TRBJ2-1 | TRBD2 | 15 | TRBV25-1 | TGTGCCAGCGGGGGACTAGCGGGAACCTACAATGAGCAGTTCTTC | CASGGLAGTYNEQFF
- | TRBJ1-3 | - | 12 | TRBV5-1 | TGCGCCAGCAGCTTGGCCTTGGACACCATATATTTT | CASSLALDTIYF
- | TRBJ2-3 | - | 15 | TRBV5-1 | TGCGCCAGCAGCTTGAGGCAGGGGGAGGTAGATACGCAGTATTTT | CASSLRQGEVDTQYF
- | TRBJ2-1 | - | 16 | TRBV2 | TGTGCCAGCAGACTAGCAGGGAGGTCAGGGTCCAATGAGCAGTTCTTC | CASRLAGRSGSNEQFF
- | TRBJ2-1 | - | 15 | TRBV7-2 | TGTGCCAGCAGCTCCAGAGCGGCCGCCTACAATGAGCAGTTCTTC | CASSSRAAAYNEQFF
- | TRBJ2-2 | TRBD2 | 14 | TRBV29-1 | TGCAGCGTCGACTTTGGGACTAGTGGGCGGGAGCTGTTTTTT | CSVDFGTSGRELFF
- | TRBJ2-2 | - | 17 | TRBV9 | TGTGCCAGCAGCGTGGGAATCCGGGACTCTCGAACCGGGGAGCTGTTTTTT | CASSVGIRDSRTGELFF
once | TRBJ1-2 | - | 15 | TRBV5-1 | TGCGCCAGCAGCTCCCTAGGAGGGCGAAACTATGGCTACACCTTC | CASSSLGGRNYGYTF
- | TRBJ2-7 | - | 16 | TRBV6-6 | TGTGCCAGCAGGGAAAGTGGGACACAGGGTATGGGAGAGCAGTACTTC | CASRESGTQGMGEQYF
once | TRBJ1-2 | TRBD1 | 13 | TRBV7-8 | TGTGCCAGCAGCCTCCGGACAGGCTATGGCTACACCTTC | CASSLRTGYGYTF
- | TRBJ1-5 | - | 16 | TRBV4-1 | TGCGCCAGCAGCCCTTTGGGACGTACACTGGGACAGCCCCAGCATTTT | CASSPLGRTLGQPQHF
- | TRBJ1-5 | - | 16 | TRBV6-6 | TGTGCCAGCAGTTATACAAGTCGGGGAGGGGGTCAGCCCCAGCATTTT | CASSYTSRGGGQPQHF
- | TRBJ1-1 | TRBD1 | 18 | TRBV30 | TGTGCCTGGAGTGTACTTTTAGGGAGACAGGGGGGGAGCACTGAAGCTTTCTTT | CAWSVLLGRQGGSTEAFF
- | TRBJ1-4 | - | 13 | TRBV18 | TGTGCCAGCTCACCCAGACTAAATGAAAAACTGTTTTTT | CASSPRLNEKLFF
- | TRBJ2-3 | TRBD2 | 15 | TRBV29-1 | TGCAGCGTTGAACTAGCGGGAGGTTCCCCAGATACGCAGTATTTT | CSVELAGGSPDTQYF
- | TRBJ1-1 | - | 14 | TRBV27 | TGTGCCAGCAGTTTAAACCGCCGGGACACTGAAGCTTTCTTT | CASSLNRRDTEAFF
- | TRBJ2-4 | - | 14 | TRBV6-6 | TGTGCCAGCAGTCCCCAGGGCCACAAAAACATTCAGTACTTC | CASSPQGHKNIQYF
- | TRBJ2-7 | TRBD2 | 19 | TRBV19 | TGTGCCAGTAGTATAGATCACGGGACTAGCGTTCGTCCAGCCTACGAGCAGTACTTC | CASSIDHGTSVRPAYEQYF